This T cell receptor beta chain was obtained from a study of identifying expanded T cells in peripheral blood. Sequencing used immunoSEQ multiplex PCR; TCRdb keeps in-frame clones, though not all of them. The sample holds 60,000 to 70,000 clones; around 87% are singletons and the top ten take around 4.8%. This CDR3 is 14 amino acids long. The germline V gene encodes CDR1 SNHLY and CDR2 FYNNEI. V lost 6 bases and J lost 0, with 11 bases in between. Input material: blood. The origin of this receptor is a person aged 18 to 75 in good health. This rearrangement joins TRBV2 to TRBJ1-1; the D is unclear. CDR3 DNA: TGTGCCAGCAGGCAGCGCCGCTTGAACACTGAAGCTTTCTTT. The encoded protein is CASRQRRLNTEAFF. Full variable domain (remainder filled in from reference TRBV2 and TRBJ1-1): EPEVTQTPSHQVTQMGQEVILRCVPISNHLYFYWYRQILGQKVEFLVSFYNNEISEKSEIFDDQFSVERPDGSNFTLKIRSTKLEDSAMYFCASRQRRLNTEAFFGQGTRLTVV.